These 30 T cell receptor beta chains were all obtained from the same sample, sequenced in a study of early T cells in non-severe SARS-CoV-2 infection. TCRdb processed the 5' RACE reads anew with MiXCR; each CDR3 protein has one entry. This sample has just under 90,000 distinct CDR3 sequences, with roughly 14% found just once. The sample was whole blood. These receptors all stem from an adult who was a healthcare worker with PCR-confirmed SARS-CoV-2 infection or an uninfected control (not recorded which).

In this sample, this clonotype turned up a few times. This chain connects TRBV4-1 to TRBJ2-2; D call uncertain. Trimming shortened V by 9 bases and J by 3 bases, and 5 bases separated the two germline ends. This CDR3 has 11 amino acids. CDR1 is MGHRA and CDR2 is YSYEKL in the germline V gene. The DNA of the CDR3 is TGCGCCAGTGGGTACACCGGGGAGCTGTTTTTT. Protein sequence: CASGYTGELFF.

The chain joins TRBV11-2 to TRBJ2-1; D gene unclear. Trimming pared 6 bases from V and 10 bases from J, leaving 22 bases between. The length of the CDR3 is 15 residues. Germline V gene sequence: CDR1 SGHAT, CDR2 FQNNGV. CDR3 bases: TGTGCCAGCAGGGTTCGAGACCCCACGGTGATGGAGCAGTTCTTC. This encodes CASRVRDPTVMEQFF.

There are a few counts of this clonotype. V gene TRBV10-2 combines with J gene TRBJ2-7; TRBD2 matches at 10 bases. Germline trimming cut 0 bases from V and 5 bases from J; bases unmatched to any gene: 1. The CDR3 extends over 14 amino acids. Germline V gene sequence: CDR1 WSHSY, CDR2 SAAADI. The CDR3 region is CASSESGLANEQYF. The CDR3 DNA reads TGCGCCAGCAGTGAGTCGGGACTAGCGAACGAGCAGTACTTC.

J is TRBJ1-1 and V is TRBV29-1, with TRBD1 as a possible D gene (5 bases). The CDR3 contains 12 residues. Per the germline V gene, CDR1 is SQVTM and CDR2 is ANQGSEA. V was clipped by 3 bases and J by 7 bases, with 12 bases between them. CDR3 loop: CSVEEGTSEAFF. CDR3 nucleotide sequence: TGCAGCGTTGAGGAGGGGACGAGTGAAGCTTTCTTT.

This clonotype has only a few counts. As DNA, the CDR3 is TGTGCCAGCTCCCCCGGAGGAAACACCATATATTTT. Translation gives CASSPGGNTIYF. The rearrangement uses TRBV18 and TRBJ1-3, with no clear D. V gave up 6 bases and J gave up 4 bases, with 7 bases separating them. This CDR3 is 12 amino acids long. The germline V gene has CDR1 KGHSH and CDR2 LQKENI.

Here the CDR3 reads CASSWPGRGIYEQYF. For the CDR3, the DNA is TGTGCCAGCAGCTGGCCAGGGAGGGGTATCTACGAGCAGTACTTC. The chain carries TRBV7-2 and TRBJ2-7, with 7 bases aligning to TRBD2. V was clipped by 4 bases and J by 3 bases; unmatched bases: 9. CDR3 length: 15 residues. Germline CDR1 SGHTA, CDR2 FQGNSA. The full variable domain, completed using reference TRBV7-2 and TRBJ2-7, is GAGVSQSPSNKVTEKGKDVELRCDPISGHTALYWYRQSLGQGLEFLIYFQGNSAPDKSGLPSDRFSAERTGGSVSTLTIQRTQQEDSAVYLCASSWPGRGIYEQYFGPGTRLTVT.

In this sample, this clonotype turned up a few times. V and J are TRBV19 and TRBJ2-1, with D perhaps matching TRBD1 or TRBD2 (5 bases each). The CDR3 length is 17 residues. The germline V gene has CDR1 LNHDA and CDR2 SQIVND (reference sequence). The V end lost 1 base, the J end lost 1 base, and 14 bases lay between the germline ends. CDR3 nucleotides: TGTGCCAGTAGTATAGGGGGATCTTGGGGGTCCTACAATGAGCAGTTCTTC. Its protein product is CASSIGGSWGSYNEQFF.

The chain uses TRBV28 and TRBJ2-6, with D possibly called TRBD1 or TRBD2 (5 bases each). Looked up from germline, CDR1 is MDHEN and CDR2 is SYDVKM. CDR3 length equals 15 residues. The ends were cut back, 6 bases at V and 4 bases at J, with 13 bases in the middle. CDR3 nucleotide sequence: TGTGCCAGCAGCCGCCCGGGACCGGGGGCCAACGTCCTGACTTTC. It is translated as CASSRPGPGANVLTF.

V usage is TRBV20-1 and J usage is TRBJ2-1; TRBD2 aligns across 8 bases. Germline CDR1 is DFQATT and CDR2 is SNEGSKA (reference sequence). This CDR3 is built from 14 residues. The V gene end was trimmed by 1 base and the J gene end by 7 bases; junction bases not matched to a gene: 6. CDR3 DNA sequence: TGCAGTGCTAGAGGGGGGACTAGGGGAAATGAGCAGTTCTTC. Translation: CSARGGTRGNEQFF.

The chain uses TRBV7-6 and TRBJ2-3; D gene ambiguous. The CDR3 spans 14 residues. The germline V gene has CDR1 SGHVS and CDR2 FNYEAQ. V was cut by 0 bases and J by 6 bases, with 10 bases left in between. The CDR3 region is CASSLAGPGDTQYF. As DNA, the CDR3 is TGTGCCAGCAGCTTAGCGGGTCCCGGGGATACGCAGTATTTT.

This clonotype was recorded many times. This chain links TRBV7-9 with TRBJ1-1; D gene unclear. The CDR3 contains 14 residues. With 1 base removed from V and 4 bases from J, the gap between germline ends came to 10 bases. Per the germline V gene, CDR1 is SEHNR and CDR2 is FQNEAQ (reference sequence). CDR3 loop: CASSLEYSPTEAFF. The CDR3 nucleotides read TGTGCCAGCAGCTTAGAATACAGTCCCACTGAAGCTTTCTTT.

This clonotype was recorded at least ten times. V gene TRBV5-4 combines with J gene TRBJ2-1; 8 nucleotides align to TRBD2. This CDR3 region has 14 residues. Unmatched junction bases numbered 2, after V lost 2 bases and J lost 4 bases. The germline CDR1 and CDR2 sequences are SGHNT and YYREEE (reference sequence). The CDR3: CASSLGGGYNEQFF. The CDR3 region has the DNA TGTGCCAGCAGCTTAGGCGGGGGGTACAATGAGCAGTTCTTC.

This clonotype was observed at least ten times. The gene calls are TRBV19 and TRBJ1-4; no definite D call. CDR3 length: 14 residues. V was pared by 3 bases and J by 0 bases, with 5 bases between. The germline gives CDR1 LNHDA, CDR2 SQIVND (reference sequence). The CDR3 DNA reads TGTGCCAGTAGTATGGGCTCAACTAATGAAAAACTGTTTTTT. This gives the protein CASSMGSTNEKLFF.

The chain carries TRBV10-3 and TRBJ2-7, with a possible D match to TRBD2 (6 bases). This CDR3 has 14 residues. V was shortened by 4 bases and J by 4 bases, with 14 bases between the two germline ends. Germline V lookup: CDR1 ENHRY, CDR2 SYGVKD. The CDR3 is CAISARGTSYEQYF. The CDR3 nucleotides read TGTGCCATCAGTGCCCGGGGGACTTCATACGAGCAGTACTTC.

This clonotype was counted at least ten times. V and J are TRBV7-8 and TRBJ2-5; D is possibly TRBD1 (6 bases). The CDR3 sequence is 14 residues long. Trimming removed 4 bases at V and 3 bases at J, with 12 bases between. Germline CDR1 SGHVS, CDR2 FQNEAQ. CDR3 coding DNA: TGTGCCAGCAGCTGGCGGACAGCAAAAGAGACCCAGTACTTC. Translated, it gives CASSWRTAKETQYF.

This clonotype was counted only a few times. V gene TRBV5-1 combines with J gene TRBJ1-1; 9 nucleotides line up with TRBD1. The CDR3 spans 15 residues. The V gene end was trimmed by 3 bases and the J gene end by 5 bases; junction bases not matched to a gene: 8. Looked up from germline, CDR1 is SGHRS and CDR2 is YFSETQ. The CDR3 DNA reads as TGCGCCAGCAGCTCAGAACTGACAGGGGGGACTGAAGCTTTCTTT. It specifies CASSSELTGGTEAFF.

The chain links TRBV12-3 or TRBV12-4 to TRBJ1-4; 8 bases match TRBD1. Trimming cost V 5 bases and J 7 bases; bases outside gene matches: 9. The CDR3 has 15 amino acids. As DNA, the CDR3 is TGTGCCAGCAGTCCTGGGACAGGTGGTGTTGAAAAACTGTTTTTT. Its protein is CASSPGTGGVEKLFF.

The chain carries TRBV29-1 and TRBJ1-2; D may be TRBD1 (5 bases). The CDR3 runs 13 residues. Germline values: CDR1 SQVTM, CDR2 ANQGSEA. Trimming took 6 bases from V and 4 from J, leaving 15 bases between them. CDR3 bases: TGCAGCGTCGAACCCCGGGGGGGCTATGGCTACACCTTC. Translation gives CSVEPRGGYGYTF.

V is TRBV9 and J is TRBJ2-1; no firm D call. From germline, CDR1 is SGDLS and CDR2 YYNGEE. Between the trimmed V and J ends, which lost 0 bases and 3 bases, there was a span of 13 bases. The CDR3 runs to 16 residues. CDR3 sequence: CASSVVPTTGYNEQFF. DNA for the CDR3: TGTGCCAGCAGCGTAGTCCCCACAACGGGCTACAATGAGCAGTTCTTC.

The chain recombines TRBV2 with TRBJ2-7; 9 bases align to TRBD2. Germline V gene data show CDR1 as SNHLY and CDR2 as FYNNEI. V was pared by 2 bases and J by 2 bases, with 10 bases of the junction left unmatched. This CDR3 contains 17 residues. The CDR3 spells CASSEFPFSGGAYEQYF. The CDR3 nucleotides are TGTGCCAGCAGTGAATTCCCTTTTAGCGGGGGCGCCTACGAGCAGTACTTC.

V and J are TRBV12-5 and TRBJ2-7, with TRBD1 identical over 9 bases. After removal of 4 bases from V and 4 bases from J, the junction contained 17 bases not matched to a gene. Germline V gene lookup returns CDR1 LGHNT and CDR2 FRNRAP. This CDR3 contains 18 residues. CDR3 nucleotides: TGTGCTAGTGGTTCCAGTCCCGGGACAGGGAGGGAGTCATACGAGCAGTACTTC. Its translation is CASGSSPGTGRESYEQYF. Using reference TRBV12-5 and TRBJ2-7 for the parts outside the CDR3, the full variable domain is DARVTQTPRHKVTEMGQEVTMRCQPILGHNTVFWYRQTMMQGLELLAYFRNRAPLDDSGMPKDRFSAEMPDATLATLKIQPSEPRDSAVYFCASGSSPGTGRESYEQYFGPGTRLTVT.

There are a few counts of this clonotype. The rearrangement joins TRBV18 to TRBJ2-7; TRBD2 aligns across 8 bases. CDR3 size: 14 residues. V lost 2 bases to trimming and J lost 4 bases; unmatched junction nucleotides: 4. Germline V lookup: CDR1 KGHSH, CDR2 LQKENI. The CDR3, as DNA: TGTGCCAGCTCACCAAGGACTAGCAGTTACGAGCAGTACTTC. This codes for CASSPRTSSYEQYF.

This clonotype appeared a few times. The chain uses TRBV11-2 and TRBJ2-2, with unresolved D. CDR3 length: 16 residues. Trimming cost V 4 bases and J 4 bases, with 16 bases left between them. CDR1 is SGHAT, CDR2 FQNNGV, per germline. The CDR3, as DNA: TGTGCCAGCAGCTCCCATGGTGGGGTACGCACCGGGGAGCTGTTTTTT. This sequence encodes CASSSHGGVRTGELFF.

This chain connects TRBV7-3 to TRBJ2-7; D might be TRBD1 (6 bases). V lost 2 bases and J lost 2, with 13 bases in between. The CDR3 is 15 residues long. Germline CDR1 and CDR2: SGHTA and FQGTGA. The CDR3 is CASSLQGPEPYEQYF. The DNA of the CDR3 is TGTGCCAGCAGCTTACAGGGGCCGGAGCCCTACGAGCAGTACTTC. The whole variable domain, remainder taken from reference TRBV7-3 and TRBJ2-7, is GAGVSQTPSNKVTEKGKYVELRCDPISGHTALYWYRQSLGQGPEFLIYFQGTGAADDSGLPNDRFFAVRPEGSVSTLKIQRTERGDSAVYLCASSLQGPEPYEQYFGPGTRLTVT.

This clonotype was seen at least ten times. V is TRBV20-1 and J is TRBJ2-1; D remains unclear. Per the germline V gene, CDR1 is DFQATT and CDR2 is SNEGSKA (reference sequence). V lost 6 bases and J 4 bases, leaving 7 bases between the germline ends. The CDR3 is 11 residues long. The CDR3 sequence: CSAQLYNEQFF. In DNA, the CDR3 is TGCAGTGCCCAGCTGTACAATGAGCAGTTCTTC.

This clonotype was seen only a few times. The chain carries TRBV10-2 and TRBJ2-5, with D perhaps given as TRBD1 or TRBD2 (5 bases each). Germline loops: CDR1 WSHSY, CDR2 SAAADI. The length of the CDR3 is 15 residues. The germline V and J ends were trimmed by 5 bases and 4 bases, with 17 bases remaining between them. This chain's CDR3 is CASSQGEARGETQYF. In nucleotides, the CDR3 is TGCGCCAGCAGTCAAGGTGAAGCGAGGGGAGAGACCCAGTACTTC.

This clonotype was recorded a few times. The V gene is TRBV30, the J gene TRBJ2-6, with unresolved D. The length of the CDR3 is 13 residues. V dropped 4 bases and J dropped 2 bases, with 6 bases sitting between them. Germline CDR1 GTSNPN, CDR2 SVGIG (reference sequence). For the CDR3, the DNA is TGTGCCTGGACAGAAACTGGGGCCAACGTCCTGACTTTC. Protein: CAWTETGANVLTF.

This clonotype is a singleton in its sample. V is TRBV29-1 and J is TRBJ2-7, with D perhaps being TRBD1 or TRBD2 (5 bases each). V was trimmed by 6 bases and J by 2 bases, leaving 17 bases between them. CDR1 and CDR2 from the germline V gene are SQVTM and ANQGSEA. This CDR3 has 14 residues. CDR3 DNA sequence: TGCAGCGTCGAGGTAGGGACGGTGACCTACGAGCAGTACTTC. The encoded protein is CSVEVGTVTYEQYF.

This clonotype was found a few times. The CDR3 DNA is TGTGCCAGCAGCTTCTGGAGCGGTGGAGATACGCAGTATTTT. The encoded protein is CASSFWSGGDTQYF. The chain combines TRBV5-5 with TRBJ2-3, with D perhaps matching TRBD2 (5 bases). Germline-derived CDR1 and CDR2 are SGHKS and YYEKEE (reference sequence). V lost 2 bases and J lost 5, with 12 bases in between. This CDR3 has 14 amino acids.

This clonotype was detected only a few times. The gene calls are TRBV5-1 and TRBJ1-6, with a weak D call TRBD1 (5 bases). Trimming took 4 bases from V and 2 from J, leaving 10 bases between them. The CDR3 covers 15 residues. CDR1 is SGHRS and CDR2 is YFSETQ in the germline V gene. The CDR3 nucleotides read TGCGCCAGCAGCCTTAAGGACACCTATAATTCACCCCTCCACTTT. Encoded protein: CASSLKDTYNSPLHF.